This T cell receptor beta chain stems from a study of technical replicates of blood from a few donors. Germline values: CDR1 SGHTA, CDR2 FQGTGA. The CDR3 consists of 13 residues. Trimming stripped 0 bases from V and 6 bases from J, with 6 bases between. The protocol was immunoSEQ multiplex PCR, while the TCRdb copy is restricted to in-frame clones and leaves out a portion. This table has fewer than 85,000 clones, just over 95% appearing once. The chain has TRBV7-3 and TRBJ1-5; no clear D. The sequence was collected from a human donor in good health. The sample consisted of T cells isolated from PBMCs. As DNA, the CDR3 is TGTGCCAGCAGCTTAACGGGAGGTCAGCCCCAGCATTTT. Protein sequence: CASSLTGGQPQHF.